Sequencing of this T cell receptor (beta chain) was carried out in a study of vaccination effects on CD4 cells after COVID-19. Looking at the study overall: ViraFEST expansion of antigen-specific CD4+ T cells with viral peptide pools preceded sequencing. Every well got two million PBMC, which were grown with about 9.2 IU/ml IL-2 and about 9.7 ug/ml peptides. Study-wide points: Cross-reactivity with common cold coronaviruses was shown by only 1 of 255 vaccine-induced clones in healthy vaccinees.

Scientists isolated CD4+ T cells after a roughly nine-day culture period ended. Everyone in the study got two shots of either the BNT162b2 or mRNA-1273 vaccine. Germline CDR1 reads MNHNY; CDR2 reads SVGAGI (reference sequence). The CDR3 is 16 amino acids. The ends lost 4 bases at V and 5 bases at J; junction bases unmatched: 12. The method was immunoSEQ multiplex PCR; TCRdb's version includes in-frame clones alone and lacks a portion of them. The table lists about 45,000 clones, just over 70% of them singletons. About this clone: Its antigen is still unknown.

This clonotype was obtained from a human donor who received a COVID-19 vaccine. The specimen was CD4+ T cells from PBMCs cultured without peptide, collected after COVID-19 vaccination. The chain links TRBV6-6 to TRBJ2-3; 7 bases match TRBD1. The CDR3 bases are TGTGCCAGCAGTTCCGAGGGGGCTAGGAGAGGAGATACGCAGTATTTT. It translates to CASSSEGARRGDTQYF.